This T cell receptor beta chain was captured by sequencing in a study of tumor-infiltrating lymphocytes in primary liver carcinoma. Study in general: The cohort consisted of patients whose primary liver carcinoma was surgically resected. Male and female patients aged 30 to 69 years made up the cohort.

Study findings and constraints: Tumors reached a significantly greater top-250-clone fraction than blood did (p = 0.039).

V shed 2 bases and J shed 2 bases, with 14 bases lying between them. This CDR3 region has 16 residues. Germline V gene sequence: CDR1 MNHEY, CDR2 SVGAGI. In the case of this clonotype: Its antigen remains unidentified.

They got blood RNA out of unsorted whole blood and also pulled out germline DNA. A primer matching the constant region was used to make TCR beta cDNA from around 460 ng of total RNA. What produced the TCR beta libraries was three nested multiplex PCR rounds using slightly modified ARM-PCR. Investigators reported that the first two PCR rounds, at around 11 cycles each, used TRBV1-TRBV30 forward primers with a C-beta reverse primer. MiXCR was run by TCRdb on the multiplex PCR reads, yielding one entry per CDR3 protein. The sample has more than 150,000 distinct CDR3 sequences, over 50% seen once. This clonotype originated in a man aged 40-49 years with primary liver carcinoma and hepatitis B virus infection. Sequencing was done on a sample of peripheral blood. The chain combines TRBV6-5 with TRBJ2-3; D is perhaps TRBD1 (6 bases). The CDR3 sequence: CASSYTQGLDTDTQYF. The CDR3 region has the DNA TGTGCCAGCAGTTACACCCAGGGGCTCGACACAGATACGCAGTATTTT.